These T cell receptor beta chains were read from a single sample in a study of blood T cell repertoires in COVID-19. The repertoire was sequenced with immunoSEQ multiplex PCR; TCRdb's copy has only in-frame clones and lacks some. Of some 190,000 clones listed, approximately 86% are singletons. The sample taken for sequencing was peripheral blood. The receptors stem from a man aged 25 to 45 with acute or convalescent COVID-19. Each CDR3 is given with its conserved first and last residue. The order of the fields is J gene, clone size, V gene, D gene, CDR3 length, CDR3 DNA, CDR3 protein. A D gene is named only where the DNA matches it firmly. Clone size is given for some rows only: seen once, a few or many times, or a class if the clone is expanded.

J gene: TRBJ2-7; clone size: -; V gene: TRBV28; D gene: -; CDR3 length: 12; CDR3 DNA: TGTGCCAGCAGTTTAGCGGGGCTCGAGCAGTACTTC; CDR3 protein: CASSLAGLEQYF
J gene: TRBJ1-1; clone size: -; V gene: TRBV7-9; D gene: -; CDR3 length: 15; CDR3 DNA: TGTGCCAGCAGCAATACGACACAGGCGAACACTGAAGCTTTCTTT; CDR3 protein: CASSNTTQANTEAFF
J gene: TRBJ2-7; clone size: -; V gene: TRBV14; D gene: -; CDR3 length: 15; CDR3 DNA: TGTGCCAGCAGCCGAGGACTACGGCGTTCATACGAGCAGTACTTC; CDR3 protein: CASSRGLRRSYEQYF
J gene: TRBJ1-2; clone size: once; V gene: TRBV9; D gene: -; CDR3 length: 11; CDR3 DNA: TGTGCCAGCAGGGGGGCGCAAGGCTACACCTTC; CDR3 protein: CASRGAQGYTF
J gene: TRBJ2-5; clone size: -; V gene: TRBV5-1; D gene: TRBD1; CDR3 length: 15; CDR3 DNA: TGCGCCAGCAGCTTCCGACAGGGCACGGGGGAGACCCAGTACTTC; CDR3 protein: CASSFRQGTGETQYF
J gene: TRBJ2-4; clone size: -; V gene: TRBV7-9; D gene: -; CDR3 length: 14; CDR3 DNA: TGTGCCAGCAGCCGAGCGGTGGGCAAAAACATTCAGTACTTC; CDR3 protein: CASSRAVGKNIQYF
J gene: TRBJ1-5; clone size: few; V gene: TRBV5-3; D gene: TRBD1; CDR3 length: 19; CDR3 DNA: TGTGCCAGAAGCCTGAGGAGCGGACAGGGGAACGCTGACAATCAGCCCCAGCATTTT; CDR3 protein: CARSLRSGQGNADNQPQHF
J gene: TRBJ2-2; clone size: -; V gene: TRBV9; D gene: -; CDR3 length: 16; CDR3 DNA: TGTGCCAGCAGCGTAGGAGGCATCGATGGCACCGGGGAGCTGTTTTTT; CDR3 protein: CASSVGGIDGTGELFF
J gene: TRBJ2-3; clone size: -; V gene: TRBV11-3; D gene: -; CDR3 length: 14; CDR3 DNA: TGTGCCAGCAGAGCTAGGGGCGCATCGGATACGCAGTATTTT; CDR3 protein: CASRARGASDTQYF
J gene: TRBJ1-2; clone size: -; V gene: TRBV7-9; D gene: -; CDR3 length: 15; CDR3 DNA: TGTGCCAGCAGCTCGCATAGGGGATGGAACTATGGCTACACCTTC; CDR3 protein: CASSSHRGWNYGYTF
J gene: TRBJ2-2; clone size: -; V gene: TRBV6-6; D gene: TRBD1; CDR3 length: 14; CDR3 DNA: TGTGCCAGCCGAGAGACAGGGGGCCCCGGGGAGCTGTTTTTT; CDR3 protein: CASRETGGPGELFF
J gene: TRBJ1-4; clone size: -; V gene: TRBV27; D gene: -; CDR3 length: 13; CDR3 DNA: TGTGCCAGCAGTTTATCTCCAGGGCGAAAACTGTTTTTT; CDR3 protein: CASSLSPGRKLFF
J gene: TRBJ2-3; clone size: -; V gene: TRBV29-1; D gene: TRBD1; CDR3 length: 16; CDR3 DNA: TGCAGCGTTGGGGGCACAGGGGCGCGGGCCCGGGATACGCAGTATTTT; CDR3 protein: CSVGGTGARARDTQYF
J gene: TRBJ1-1; clone size: -; V gene: TRBV6-5; D gene: -; CDR3 length: 13; CDR3 DNA: TGTGCCAGCATGATCTCCCTACACACTGAAGCTTTCTTT; CDR3 protein: CASMISLHTEAFF
J gene: TRBJ1-5; clone size: -; V gene: TRBV28; D gene: -; CDR3 length: 14; CDR3 DNA: TGTGCCAGCAGTTCCACCCTGGACTTTCAGCCCCAGCATTTT; CDR3 protein: CASSSTLDFQPQHF
J gene: TRBJ2-5; clone size: once; V gene: TRBV5-1; D gene: -; CDR3 length: 12; CDR3 DNA: TGCGCCAGCAGCAGGGGCCAAGAGACCCAGTACTTC; CDR3 protein: CASSRGQETQYF
J gene: TRBJ1-5; clone size: -; V gene: TRBV7-9; D gene: -; CDR3 length: 14; CDR3 DNA: TGTGCCAGCAGCCACGGAGGGAGTAGTCAGCCCCAGCATTTT; CDR3 protein: CASSHGGSSQPQHF
J gene: TRBJ2-4; clone size: -; V gene: TRBV6-5; D gene: TRBD1; CDR3 length: 13; CDR3 DNA: TGTGCCAGCAGTACCTCCGGGACAGGACTATCCCACTTC; CDR3 protein: CASSTSGTGLSHF
J gene: TRBJ2-7; clone size: once; V gene: TRBV2; D gene: -; CDR3 length: 14; CDR3 DNA: TGTGCCAGCACCCGGGACACGCTATCCTACGAGCAGTACTTC; CDR3 protein: CASTRDTLSYEQYF
J gene: TRBJ2-5; clone size: -; V gene: TRBV10-2; D gene: TRBD2; CDR3 length: 16; CDR3 DNA: TGCGCCAGCAGGGTGGCGGGGGGGTTGGGATTGGAGACCCAGTACTTC; CDR3 protein: CASRVAGGLGLETQYF
J gene: TRBJ1-6; clone size: once; V gene: TRBV6-5; D gene: TRBD1; CDR3 length: 15; CDR3 DNA: TGTGCCAGCAGTTACATCGGGACAGGGGACTCACCCCTCCACTTT; CDR3 protein: CASSYIGTGDSPLHF
J gene: TRBJ2-7; clone size: -; V gene: TRBV19; D gene: TRBD2; CDR3 length: 14; CDR3 DNA: TGTGCCAGTCAACGACAGCGGGGAGACTACGAGCAGTACTTC; CDR3 protein: CASQRQRGDYEQYF
J gene: TRBJ2-7; clone size: -; V gene: TRBV2; D gene: -; CDR3 length: 13; CDR3 DNA: TGTGCCAGCAGTTCGGACGGACTCTACGAGCAGTACTTC; CDR3 protein: CASSSDGLYEQYF
J gene: TRBJ1-1; clone size: -; V gene: TRBV30; D gene: TRBD1; CDR3 length: 13; CDR3 DNA: TGTGCCTGGGGGCAGGGGGCGAACACTGAAGCTTTCTTT; CDR3 protein: CAWGQGANTEAFF
J gene: TRBJ2-2; clone size: -; V gene: TRBV19; D gene: TRBD2; CDR3 length: 14; CDR3 DNA: TGTGCCAGTAGTATCGGACTAGCGGCCGGGGAGCTGTTTTTT; CDR3 protein: CASSIGLAAGELFF
J gene: TRBJ1-5; clone size: -; V gene: TRBV3-1/TRBV3-2; D gene: TRBD1; CDR3 length: 15; CDR3 DNA: TGTGCCAGCAGCCCAGACAGGGGAGCGAATCAGCCCCAGCATTTT; CDR3 protein: CASSPDRGANQPQHF
J gene: TRBJ2-3; clone size: -; V gene: TRBV15; D gene: TRBD2; CDR3 length: 17; CDR3 DNA: TGTGCCACCAGCAGAGAGACTGGCGGGGGGCTGAGAGATACGCAGTATTTT; CDR3 protein: CATSRETGGGLRDTQYF
J gene: TRBJ2-7; clone size: -; V gene: TRBV19; D gene: TRBD2; CDR3 length: 13; CDR3 DNA: TGTGCCAGTAGTATAACTAGCGCATACGAGCAGTACTTC; CDR3 protein: CASSITSAYEQYF
J gene: TRBJ1-1; clone size: -; V gene: TRBV18; D gene: TRBD1; CDR3 length: 14; CDR3 DNA: TGTGCCAGCTCACCGCAGGGGGCGAGGACTGAAGCTTTCTTT; CDR3 protein: CASSPQGARTEAFF
J gene: TRBJ2-3; clone size: -; V gene: TRBV4-2; D gene: -; CDR3 length: 13; CDR3 DNA: TGTGCCAGCAGCCAAAGACTCTTAGATACGCAGTATTTT; CDR3 protein: CASSQRLLDTQYF
J gene: TRBJ1-1; clone size: -; V gene: TRBV6-5; D gene: -; CDR3 length: 14; CDR3 DNA: TGTGCCAGCACCCTCAGCGTCGGGAGCACTGAAGCTTTCTTT; CDR3 protein: CASTLSVGSTEAFF
J gene: TRBJ2-3; clone size: once; V gene: TRBV10-1; D gene: -; CDR3 length: 14; CDR3 DNA: TGCGCCAGCAGTGCCGAGCGGAGCACAGATACGCAGTATTTT; CDR3 protein: CASSAERSTDTQYF
J gene: TRBJ2-5; clone size: once; V gene: TRBV11-2; D gene: TRBD1; CDR3 length: 18; CDR3 DNA: TGTGCCAGCAGCTTAGGGAGGGGGCAGGGGGCAATGTCAGAGACCCAGTACTTC; CDR3 protein: CASSLGRGQGAMSETQYF
J gene: TRBJ1-5; clone size: -; V gene: TRBV24-1; D gene: -; CDR3 length: 17; CDR3 DNA: TGTGCCACCAGTGATTTGGGACAGCTTCATAGCAATCAGCCCCAGCATTTT; CDR3 protein: CATSDLGQLHSNQPQHF
J gene: TRBJ2-7; clone size: -; V gene: TRBV27; D gene: -; CDR3 length: 15; CDR3 DNA: TGTGCCAGCCGCCTGATGACGGGAGCGGCCTACGAGCAGTACTTC; CDR3 protein: CASRLMTGAAYEQYF
J gene: TRBJ1-1; clone size: -; V gene: TRBV2; D gene: -; CDR3 length: 13; CDR3 DNA: TGTGCCAGCAGCTGGGGGACTGGGGATGAAGCTTTCTTT; CDR3 protein: CASSWGTGDEAFF
J gene: TRBJ1-2; clone size: -; V gene: TRBV30; D gene: -; CDR3 length: 15; CDR3 DNA: TGTGCCTGGACCCCGGACAGCCACCTTGGATATGGCTACACCTTC; CDR3 protein: CAWTPDSHLGYGYTF
J gene: TRBJ1-1; clone size: -; V gene: TRBV6-5; D gene: -; CDR3 length: 15; CDR3 DNA: TGTGCCAGCAGTTATAAGGCAGGAATGAACACTGAAGCTTTCTTT; CDR3 protein: CASSYKAGMNTEAFF
J gene: TRBJ2-1; clone size: -; V gene: TRBV30; D gene: -; CDR3 length: 13; CDR3 DNA: TGTGCCTGGAGTGTCGAGCGCCGAAATGAGCAGTTCTTC; CDR3 protein: CAWSVERRNEQFF
J gene: TRBJ2-1; clone size: -; V gene: TRBV9; D gene: TRBD2; CDR3 length: 15; CDR3 DNA: TGTGCCAGCAGCGCCCGACTAGCGGCGTACAATGAGCAGTTCTTC; CDR3 protein: CASSARLAAYNEQFF
J gene: TRBJ1-2; clone size: -; V gene: TRBV3-1/TRBV3-2; D gene: -; CDR3 length: 15; CDR3 DNA: TGTGCCAGCAGCCAAGTGAACTCCCCGTTGGAGAGCTACACCTTC; CDR3 protein: CASSQVNSPLESYTF
J gene: TRBJ1-2; clone size: -; V gene: TRBV11-2; D gene: -; CDR3 length: 15; CDR3 DNA: TGTGCCAGCAGATTCGTCGGGAGAAAGAACTATGGCTACACCTTC; CDR3 protein: CASRFVGRKNYGYTF
J gene: TRBJ2-1; clone size: -; V gene: TRBV11-3; D gene: TRBD2; CDR3 length: 14; CDR3 DNA: TGTGCCAGCAGCTTAAGCACTAGCGGGAATGAGCAGTTCTTC; CDR3 protein: CASSLSTSGNEQFF
J gene: TRBJ2-3; clone size: -; V gene: TRBV12-3/TRBV12-4; D gene: -; CDR3 length: 12; CDR3 DNA: TGTGCCACCGGGCCCGTGGGGGGTACGCAGTATTTT; CDR3 protein: CATGPVGGTQYF
J gene: TRBJ1-2; clone size: once; V gene: TRBV5-1; D gene: -; CDR3 length: 15; CDR3 DNA: TGCGCCAGCAGCCCAATCAACAGGGTTGACTATGGCTACACCTTC; CDR3 protein: CASSPINRVDYGYTF
J gene: TRBJ2-4; clone size: -; V gene: TRBV3-1/TRBV3-2; D gene: TRBD1; CDR3 length: 21; CDR3 DNA: TGTGCCAGCAGCCAAGTTTCGGGCTTAGGACAGGCCGTTTTAGCCAAAAACATTCAGTACTTC; CDR3 protein: CASSQVSGLGQAVLAKNIQYF
J gene: TRBJ2-4; clone size: -; V gene: TRBV21-1; D gene: -; CDR3 length: 12; CDR3 DNA: TGTGCCAGTAGCGTTACCAAAAACATTCAGTACTTC; CDR3 protein: CASSVTKNIQYF
J gene: TRBJ2-7; clone size: -; V gene: TRBV9; D gene: TRBD1; CDR3 length: 15; CDR3 DNA: TGTGCCAGCAGCACCACCAGGGACAGGGGAAACGAGCAGTACTTC; CDR3 protein: CASSTTRDRGNEQYF
J gene: TRBJ2-5; clone size: once; V gene: TRBV9; D gene: TRBD2; CDR3 length: 14; CDR3 DNA: TGTGCCAGCAGCGTATCTCTAGCGGGAGGGACCCAGTACTTC; CDR3 protein: CASSVSLAGGTQYF
J gene: TRBJ2-2; clone size: -; V gene: TRBV5-6; D gene: -; CDR3 length: 14; CDR3 DNA: TGTGCCAGCAGCCAATCCATCAACACCGGGGAGCTGTTTTTT; CDR3 protein: CASSQSINTGELFF
J gene: TRBJ1-1; clone size: -; V gene: TRBV18; D gene: -; CDR3 length: 15; CDR3 DNA: TGTGCCAGCTCACCGGGAGCAGTCCCTAGCACTGAAGCTTTCTTT; CDR3 protein: CASSPGAVPSTEAFF
J gene: TRBJ1-1; clone size: -; V gene: TRBV6-2/TRBV6-3; D gene: -; CDR3 length: 16; CDR3 DNA: TGTGCCAGCAGTTATTGGGGACTGACGCGGGGCACTGAAGCTTTCTTT; CDR3 protein: CASSYWGLTRGTEAFF
J gene: TRBJ1-2; clone size: -; V gene: TRBV28; D gene: TRBD1; CDR3 length: 14; CDR3 DNA: TGTGCCAGCAGTCTTCCGGGACAGTACTATGGCTACACCTTC; CDR3 protein: CASSLPGQYYGYTF
J gene: TRBJ1-2; clone size: once; V gene: TRBV10-2; D gene: TRBD1; CDR3 length: 14; CDR3 DNA: TGCGCCAGCAGTGACGCAGGGGGCAACTATGGCTACACCTTC; CDR3 protein: CASSDAGGNYGYTF
J gene: TRBJ1-1; clone size: -; V gene: TRBV10-1; D gene: -; CDR3 length: 13; CDR3 DNA: TGCGCCAGCAGGTACACCTTGAACACTGAAGCTTTCTTT; CDR3 protein: CASRYTLNTEAFF
J gene: TRBJ1-2; clone size: -; V gene: TRBV3-1/TRBV3-2; D gene: -; CDR3 length: 16; CDR3 DNA: TGTGCCAGCAGCCAAGTTACGGGGGGCACCGTCTTTCGCTACACCTTC; CDR3 protein: CASSQVTGGTVFRYTF
J gene: TRBJ1-1; clone size: -; V gene: TRBV27; D gene: -; CDR3 length: 14; CDR3 DNA: TGTGCCAGCAGTCCCCCGGGATCGAACACTGAAGCTTTCTTT; CDR3 protein: CASSPPGSNTEAFF
J gene: TRBJ2-1; clone size: -; V gene: TRBV29-1; D gene: TRBD1; CDR3 length: 13; CDR3 DNA: TGCAGCATAGACAGGGGAAGAGTAGGCGAGCAGTTCTTC; CDR3 protein: CSIDRGRVGEQFF
J gene: TRBJ1-1; clone size: -; V gene: TRBV19; D gene: -; CDR3 length: 14; CDR3 DNA: TGTGCCAGTAGTATAGGGGGGGAGAACACTGAAGCTTTCTTT; CDR3 protein: CASSIGGENTEAFF